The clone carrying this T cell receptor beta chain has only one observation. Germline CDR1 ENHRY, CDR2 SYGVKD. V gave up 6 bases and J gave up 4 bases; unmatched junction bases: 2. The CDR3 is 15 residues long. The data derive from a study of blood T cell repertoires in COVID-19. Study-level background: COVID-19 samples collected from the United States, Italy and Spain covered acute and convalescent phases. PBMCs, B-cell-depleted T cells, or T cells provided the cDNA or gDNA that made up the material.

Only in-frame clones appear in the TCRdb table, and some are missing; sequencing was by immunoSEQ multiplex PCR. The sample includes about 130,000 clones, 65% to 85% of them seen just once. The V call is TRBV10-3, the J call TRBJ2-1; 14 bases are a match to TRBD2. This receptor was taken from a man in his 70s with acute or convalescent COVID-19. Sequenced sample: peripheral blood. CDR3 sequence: CAIRGTSGGYNEQFF. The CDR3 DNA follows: TGTGCCATCAGGGGGACTAGCGGGGGTTACAATGAGCAGTTCTTC.